One sample yielded the 25 T cell receptor beta chains listed below, sequenced in a study of blood T cell repertoires in COVID-19. The table came from immunoSEQ multiplex PCR; TCRdb's copy has only in-frame clones and leaves some out. Of about 120,000 clones listed, roughly 83% were seen once; the top ten hold roughly 4.3%. The material sequenced was peripheral blood. The receptor set was obtained from a woman older than 75 with acute or convalescent COVID-19.

This chain uses TRBV23-1 with TRBJ2-7; possibly TRBD1 for D (5 bases). TRBV23-1 is identified as an open reading frame with a role that is uncertain. The CDR3 has 13 residues. Trimming pared 0 bases from V and 6 bases from J, leaving 9 bases between. CDR3 residues: CASSQSGQGEQYF. The CDR3 DNA reads as TGCGCCAGCAGTCAATCAGGGCAGGGCGAGCAGTACTTC.

The chain employs TRBV6-5 and TRBJ2-7, with D possibly matching TRBD1 (6 bases). This CDR3 has 14 residues. Trimming stripped 5 bases from V and 0 bases from J, with 11 bases between. Per the germline V gene, CDR1 is MNHEY and CDR2 is SVGAGI. CDR3 sequence reads: CASSNDRSSYEQYF. The CDR3 DNA sequence: TGTGCCAGCAGTAATGACAGGAGCTCCTACGAGCAGTACTTC.

The chain is built from TRBV19 and TRBJ2-1, with 7 bases matching TRBD1. V trimming: 4 bases; J trimming: 5 bases; junction bases outside the gene matches: 5. CDR1 is LNHDA and CDR2 is SQIVND in the germline V gene (reference sequence). The length of the CDR3 is 14 residues. DNA for the CDR3: TGTGCCAGTAGTACCTCGGGACAGAACAATGAGCAGTTCTTC. It codes for CASSTSGQNNEQFF.

This sequence joins TRBV19 and TRBJ2-7, with 8 bases identical to TRBD1. This CDR3 comprises 14 residues. J was trimmed by 5 bases and V by 3 bases; bases with no gene match: 6. Germline V gives CDR1 LNHDA, CDR2 SQIVND (reference sequence). The CDR3 protein is CASSMRAGGDEQYF. The CDR3, as DNA: TGTGCCAGTAGTATGCGGGCAGGGGGCGACGAGCAGTACTTC.

This chain uses TRBV4-2 with TRBJ2-4; weak D call: TRBD2 (5 bases). The V and J ends lost 1 base and 0 bases respectively, with 16 bases between them. The CDR3 totals 18 residues. Germline CDR1 is LGHNA and CDR2 is YNFKEQ. CDR3 nucleotide sequence: TGTGCCAGCAGCCAAGTGCTAGCCTCAGGCCCAGCCAAAAACATTCAGTACTTC. It is translated as CASSQVLASGPAKNIQYF.

This clone was counted a few times. The rearrangement uses TRBV6-5 and TRBJ1-4; TRBD1 is a possible D gene (5 bases). CDR3 length: 15 amino acids. Trimming took off 2 bases at V and 8 bases at J, with 15 bases between the two ends. From germline, CDR1 is MNHEY and CDR2 SVGAGI. Written as DNA, the CDR3 is TGTGCCAGCAGTTACACTCCGACAGTCGGAGAAAAACTGTTTTTT. Its translation: CASSYTPTVGEKLFF.

This clone has a handful of counts. CDR3 in amino acids: CASSLNRGGTEAFF. CDR3 coding DNA: TGTGCCAGCAGCCTAAACAGGGGTGGGACTGAAGCTTTCTTT. The genes are TRBV13 and TRBJ1-1, with TRBD1 identical over 7 bases. CDR3 length: 14 amino acids. J was trimmed by 5 bases and V by 5 bases; bases with no gene match: 8. Germline loops: CDR1 PRHDT, CDR2 FYEKMQ (reference sequence).

The gene calls are TRBV7-3 and TRBJ2-3; 7 nucleotides match TRBD2. J was trimmed by 0 bases and V by 6 bases; bases with no gene match: 9. The length of the CDR3 is 16 residues. Per germline, CDR1 SGHTA and CDR2 FQGTGA. The CDR3 region is CASSPSGGGSTDTQYF. The CDR3 bases are TGTGCCAGCAGTCCTAGTGGCGGGGGTAGCACAGATACGCAGTATTTT.

The chain joins TRBV7-9 to TRBJ2-3; 9 bases are shared with TRBD1. The V gene's germline CDR1 is SEHNR and CDR2 FQNEAQ (reference sequence). The ends lost 6 bases at V and 2 bases at J; junction bases unmatched: 12. This CDR3 has 17 residues. The CDR3 bases are TGTGCCAGCAGTTCCCTGGTGGGACAGGGATTCACAGATACGCAGTATTTT. Residues: CASSSLVGQGFTDTQYF.

The chain uses TRBV6-5 and TRBJ1-2; 7 bases are a match to TRBD1. The J segment lost 3 bases and the V segment lost 6 bases, leaving 4 bases of the junction unmatched. The CDR3 is 13 amino acids. CDR1 and CDR2 (germline): MNHEY, SVGAGI. The CDR3 DNA follows: TGTGCCAGCAGCTTCACAGGGGACTATGGCTACACCTTC. Amino acids: CASSFTGDYGYTF.

This chain uses TRBV30 with TRBJ1-5; no clear D gene. This CDR3 comprises 15 residues. V was shortened by 3 bases and J by 2 bases, with 14 bases between the two germline ends. Per germline, CDR1 GTSNPN and CDR2 SVGIG (reference sequence). CDR3 sequence (DNA): TGTGCCTGGAGCCCCCGATACAGTGGCAATCAGCCCCAGCATTTT. It yields the protein CAWSPRYSGNQPQHF.

The gene calls are TRBV5-1 and TRBJ2-1; 8 nucleotides match TRBD1. The CDR3 spans 16 residues. With 1 base clipped from V and 7 bases from J, the junction kept 10 bases outside the gene matches. Germline V gene lookup returns CDR1 SGHRS and CDR2 YFSETQ. The CDR3 nucleotides read TGCGCCAGCAGCTTGTTGGTTGGACAGGGAATTAATGAGCAGTTCTTC. Amino acid sequence: CASSLLVGQGINEQFF.

The chain is built from TRBV5-4 and TRBJ2-3; 15 bases align to TRBD2. The CDR3 is 18 residues long. The V gene's germline CDR1 is SGHNT and CDR2 YYREEE (reference sequence). The V and J ends lost 2 bases and 2 bases, in that order; junction bases with no gene match: 6. The CDR3 is CASSFGTSGRSDTDTQYF. The CDR3 nucleotides are TGTGCCAGCAGCTTTGGGACTAGCGGGAGGTCGGACACAGATACGCAGTATTTT.

Only one count was recorded for this clone. The rearrangement links TRBV24-1 to TRBJ2-5, with D possibly being TRBD2 (5 bases). Trimming removed 3 bases from V and 2 bases from J, with 9 bases in between. The CDR3 is made up of 14 amino acids. Germline-derived CDR1 and CDR2 are KGHDR and SFDVKD. CDR3 DNA: TGTGCCACCAGTGATCGGGGATTTCAAGAGACCCAGTACTTC. This encodes CATSDRGFQETQYF.

The chain links TRBV2 to TRBJ1-6, with D unclear. Germline loops: CDR1 SNHLY, CDR2 FYNNEI. V was clipped by 7 bases and J by 0 bases, with 4 bases between them. This CDR3 is built from 13 residues. The CDR3 coding sequence is TGTGCCAGCAAGAGCTCCTATAATTCACCCCTCCACTTT. It translates to CASKSSYNSPLHF.

The rearrangement joins TRBV28 to TRBJ1-5; perhaps TRBD1 as D (6 bases). The CDR3 sequence is 15 residues long. Looked up from germline, CDR1 is MDHEN and CDR2 is SYDVKM. The V and J ends lost 2 bases and 4 bases respectively, with 12 bases between them. For the CDR3, the DNA is TGTGCCAGCAGTTTAGCGGGGGGCTTGAATCAGCCCCAGCATTTT. This gives the protein CASSLAGGLNQPQHF.

This chain uses TRBV30 with TRBJ2-7; a weak D match, TRBD2 (6 bases). CDR1 and CDR2 from the germline V gene are GTSNPN and SVGIG (reference sequence). V lost 6 bases and J lost 0, with 15 bases in between. The CDR3 sequence is 14 residues long. In nucleotides, the CDR3 is TGTGCCTGCTCCCGGGACTTCAGCTCCTACGAGCAGTACTTC. This translates into CACSRDFSSYEQYF.

The chain has TRBV3-1 (or the pseudogene TRBV3-2) and TRBJ2-7; D is possibly TRBD1 (5 bases). V was pared by 4 bases and J by 0 bases, with 7 bases between. This CDR3 region has 13 residues. Germline V CDR1 and CDR2: LGHDT, YNNKEL (reference sequence). The CDR3 region is CASSPQGSYEQYF. Here the CDR3 DNA reads TGTGCCAGCAGCCCCCAGGGCTCCTACGAGCAGTACTTC.

Only one count was recorded for this clone. The gene calls are TRBV7-2 and TRBJ2-1, with 10 bases aligning to TRBD2. There are 17 residues in the CDR3. The V gene's germline CDR1 is SGHTA and CDR2 FQGNSA. Trimming took 7 bases from V and 4 from J; bases not matched to a gene: 13. CDR3 residues: CASTLVASGSGYNEQFF. The CDR3 DNA reads as TGTGCCAGCACTTTAGTGGCTAGCGGGAGCGGATACAATGAGCAGTTCTTC.

The chain couples TRBV5-6 to TRBJ1-6, with 9 bases fitting TRBD1. The CDR3 is made up of 14 amino acids. Germline loops: CDR1 SGHDT, CDR2 YYEEEE. After removal of 4 bases from V and 10 bases from J, the junction contained 6 bases not matched to a gene. The CDR3 region has the DNA TGTGCCAGCAGCATCTGGGACAGGGCCTCACCCCTCCACTTT. It is translated as CASSIWDRASPLHF.

This clone came up once. The J gene is TRBJ2-1, the V gene TRBV14; maybe TRBD2 (5 bases). This CDR3 spans 17 amino acids. V dropped 0 bases and J dropped 2 bases, with 14 bases sitting between them. CDR1 is SGHDN, CDR2 FVKESK, per germline. The CDR3 is CASSQDPLHGAYNEQFF. CDR3 DNA sequence: TGTGCCAGCAGCCAAGATCCCCTCCACGGGGCCTACAATGAGCAGTTCTTC.

This chain links TRBV19 with TRBJ2-5; TRBD1 matches at 7 bases. The J segment lost 2 bases and the V segment lost 10 bases, leaving 7 bases of the junction unmatched. The CDR3 is 13 amino acids. Germline lookup yields CDR1 LNHDA and CDR2 SQIVND (reference sequence). The CDR3, as DNA: TGTGCCACCACCGGCAGGGGGCAAGAGACCCAGTACTTC. Encoded protein: CATTGRGQETQYF.

The CDR3 coding sequence is TGTGCCAGCAGCTTATTGACAATGGAGACCCAGTACTTC. Protein sequence: CASSLLTMETQYF. The chain carries TRBV7-3 and TRBJ2-5; no clear D. This CDR3 is 13 amino acids long. V was trimmed by 2 bases and J by 5 bases, leaving 9 bases between them. The germline V gene encodes CDR1 SGHTA and CDR2 FQGTGA.

The J gene is TRBJ2-7, the V gene TRBV9; TRBD1 agrees at 7 bases. Germline assignment: CDR1 SGDLS and CDR2 YYNGEE. Trimming cost V 4 bases and J 1 base; bases outside gene matches: 5. The CDR3 has 14 amino acids. The chain's CDR3 is CASSPRQGSYEQYF. As DNA, the CDR3 is TGTGCCAGCAGCCCGAGACAGGGATCCTACGAGCAGTACTTC.

The chain carries TRBV19 and TRBJ1-6, with TRBD1 matching over 10 bases. Germline lookup yields CDR1 LNHDA and CDR2 SQIVND (reference sequence). The CDR3 has 16 residues. V was clipped by 7 bases and J by 10 bases; unmatched bases: 13. CDR3 sequence (DNA): TGTGCCAGTACCGACAGGGGGCTCGGACGGGCCTCACCCCTCCACTTT. Its protein is CASTDRGLGRASPLHF.